A single TCR beta chain is shown here with its context. The germline V gene encodes CDR1 MNHNS and CDR2 SASEGT. This CDR3 comprises 13 residues. Trimming at V came to 3 bases and at J to 5 bases, leaving 0 bases not matched to a gene. This record comes from a study of T cell responses to AZD1222 COVID-19 vaccine. Using immunoSEQ multiplex PCR, the repertoire was profiled, and TCRdb retains in-frame clones only, with some absent. The data hold tens of thousands of clones, with around 81% observed a single time. The sequence derives from an adult who received the AZD1222 COVID-19 vaccine. Source: peripheral blood, taken 28 days after the second AZD1222 dose. The rearrangement uses TRBV6-1 and TRBJ2-2; 7 bases are shared with TRBD2. This CDR3 reads CASSERETGELFF. CDR3 nucleotides: TGTGCCAGCAGTGAGCGGGAGACCGGGGAGCTGTTTTTT.